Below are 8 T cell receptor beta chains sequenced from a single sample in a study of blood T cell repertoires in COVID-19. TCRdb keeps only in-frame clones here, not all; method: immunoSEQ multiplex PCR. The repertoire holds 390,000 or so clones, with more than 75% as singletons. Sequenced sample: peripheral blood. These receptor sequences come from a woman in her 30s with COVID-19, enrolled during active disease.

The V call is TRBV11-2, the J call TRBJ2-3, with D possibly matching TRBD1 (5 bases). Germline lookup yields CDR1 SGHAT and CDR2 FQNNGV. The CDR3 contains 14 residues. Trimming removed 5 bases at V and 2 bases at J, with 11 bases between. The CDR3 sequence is CASSPDGHTDTQYF. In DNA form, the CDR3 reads TGTGCCAGCAGCCCGGACGGACACACAGATACGCAGTATTTT.

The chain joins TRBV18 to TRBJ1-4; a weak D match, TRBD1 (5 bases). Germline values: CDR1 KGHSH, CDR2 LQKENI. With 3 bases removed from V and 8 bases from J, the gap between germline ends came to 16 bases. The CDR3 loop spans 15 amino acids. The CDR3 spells CASSPNRDSGEKLFF. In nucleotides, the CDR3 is TGTGCCAGCTCACCCAACCGGGACTCGGGGGAAAAACTGTTTTTT. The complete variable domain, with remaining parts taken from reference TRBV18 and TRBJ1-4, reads NAGVMQNPRHLVRRRGQEARLRCSPMKGHSHVYWYRQLPEEGLKFMVYLQKENIIDESGMPKERFSAEFPKEGPSILRIQQVVRGDSAAYFCASSPNRDSGEKLFFGSGTQLSVL.

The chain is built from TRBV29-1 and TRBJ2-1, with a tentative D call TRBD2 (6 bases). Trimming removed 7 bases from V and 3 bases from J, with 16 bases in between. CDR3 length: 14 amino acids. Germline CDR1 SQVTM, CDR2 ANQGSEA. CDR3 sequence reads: CSALLAGFYNEQFF. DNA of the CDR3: TGCAGCGCACTACTCGCGGGGTTCTACAATGAGCAGTTCTTC.

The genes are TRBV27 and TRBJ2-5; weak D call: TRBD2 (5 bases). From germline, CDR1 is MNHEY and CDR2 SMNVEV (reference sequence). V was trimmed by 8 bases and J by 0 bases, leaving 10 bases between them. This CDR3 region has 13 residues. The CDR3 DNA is TGTGCCAGCGGAACTAGGAACCAAGAGACCCAGTACTTC. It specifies CASGTRNQETQYF.

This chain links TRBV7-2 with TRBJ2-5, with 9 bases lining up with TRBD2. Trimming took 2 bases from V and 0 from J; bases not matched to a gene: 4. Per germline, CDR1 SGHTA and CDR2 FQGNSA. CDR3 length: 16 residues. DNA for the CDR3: TGTGCCAGCAGCTTACGACTAGCGGCGTACCAAGAGACCCAGTACTTC. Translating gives CASSLRLAAYQETQYF.

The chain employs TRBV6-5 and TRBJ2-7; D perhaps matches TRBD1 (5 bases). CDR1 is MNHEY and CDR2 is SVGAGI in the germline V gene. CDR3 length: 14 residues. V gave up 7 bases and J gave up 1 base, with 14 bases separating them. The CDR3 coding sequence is TGTGCCAGCAACCGCCAGGGCCTTTCCTACGAGCAGTACTTC. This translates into CASNRQGLSYEQYF.

The CDR3, as DNA: TGTGCCAGCAGCTTACCGCCGGGGCCCCAGCATTTT. The encoded protein is CASSLPPGPQHF. The chain combines TRBV7-2 with TRBJ1-5; D gene ambiguous. Germline V gives CDR1 SGHTA, CDR2 FQGNSA. The CDR3 is made up of 12 amino acids. Trimming pared 2 bases from V and 9 bases from J, leaving 8 bases between.

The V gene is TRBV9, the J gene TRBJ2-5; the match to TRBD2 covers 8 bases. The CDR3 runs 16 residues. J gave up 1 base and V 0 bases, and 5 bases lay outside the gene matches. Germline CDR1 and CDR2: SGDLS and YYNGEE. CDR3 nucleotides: TGTGCCAGCAGCGTAGGGGGCCGGGGGGGCCAAGAGACCCAGTACTTC. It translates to CASSVGGRGGQETQYF.